The 13 T cell receptor beta chains presented below share a single source sample, sequenced in a study of T-cell reconstitution after alpha-beta-depleted transplantation in children. Unique molecular identifiers tagged the TCRbeta library. Via MiXCR, TCRdb re-called the PCR reads, giving one row per CDR3 protein. This sample has some 500,000 distinct CDR3 sequences, with around 17% found just once. The source material was PBMCs from the stem cell graft donor, sampled from the stem cell graft. The receptors come from a human donor who donated a stem cell graft to a child with acute lymphoblastic leukemia.

The chain combines TRBV7-9 with TRBJ2-7; no reliable D call. Trimming shortened V by 4 bases and J by 5 bases, and 12 bases separated the two germline ends. CDR1 and CDR2 (germline): SEHNR, FQNEAQ (reference sequence). CDR3 length equals 13 residues. CDR3 nucleotides: TGTGCCAGCAGCTCCCCACCCGAGAACGAGCAGTACTTC. It codes for CASSSPPENEQYF. The complete variable domain, with remaining parts taken from reference TRBV7-9 and TRBJ2-7, reads DTGVSQNPRHKITKRGQNVTFRCDPISEHNRLYWYRQTLGQGPEFLTYFQNEAQLEKSRLLSDRFSAERPKGSFSTLEIQRTEQGDSAMYLCASSSPPENEQYFGPGTRLTVT.

This clonotype was detected only a few times. The CDR3 nucleotides read TGTGCCAGCTCACCCAGATCCTACGAGCAGTACTTC. Amino acid sequence: CASSPRSYEQYF. V is TRBV18 and J is TRBJ2-7; D remains ambiguous. The CDR3 covers 12 residues. The germline V and J ends were trimmed by 3 bases and 1 base, with 4 bases remaining between them. CDR1 and CDR2 (germline): KGHSH, LQKENI.

This clonotype came up many times. The CDR3 sequence: CSASTGGGGNQPQHF. The CDR3 region has the DNA TGCAGTGCTAGTACAGGGGGCGGCGGCAATCAGCCCCAGCATTTT. V is TRBV20-1 and J is TRBJ1-5, with 9 positions matching TRBD1. The trim removed 3 bases at V and 2 bases at J, leaving 5 bases unmatched. Germline V gene lookup returns CDR1 DFQATT and CDR2 SNEGSKA (reference sequence). The CDR3 extends over 15 amino acids.

The chain recombines TRBV24-1 with TRBJ2-3; 7 nucleotides match TRBD1. The CDR3 covers 17 residues. Germline CDR1 and CDR2: KGHDR and SFDVKD. J was trimmed by 6 bases and V by 3 bases; bases with no gene match: 14. The DNA of the CDR3 is TGTGCCACCAGTGATCTAACCAACAGGGGCCCTACGGATACGCAGTATTTT. It encodes CATSDLTNRGPTDTQYF.

V is TRBV12-3 or TRBV12-4 and J is TRBJ2-4; 8 bases match TRBD1. V lost 3 bases to trimming and J lost 5 bases; unmatched junction nucleotides: 9. The CDR3 is 16 residues long. The CDR3 spells CASSFFDRGWQNIQYF. In nucleotides, the CDR3 is TGTGCCAGCAGTTTTTTTGACAGGGGTTGGCAAAACATTCAGTACTTC.

This chain links TRBV5-1 with TRBJ2-5; TRBD2 aligns across 11 bases. Germline CDR1 SGHRS, CDR2 YFSETQ. V trimming: 3 bases; J trimming: 6 bases; junction bases outside the gene matches: 7. The CDR3 has 15 residues. This CDR3 is CASSWAGLAEQTQYF. CDR3 nucleotide sequence: TGCGCCAGCAGCTGGGCGGGACTAGCGGAACAGACCCAGTACTTC.

This clonotype has only a few counts. CDR3: CASSVGQGAYGYTF. DNA of the CDR3: TGTGCCAGCAGTGTGGGACAGGGGGCGTATGGCTACACCTTC. J is TRBJ1-2 and V is TRBV5-6, with 12 bases lining up with TRBD1. V lost 5 bases, J lost 5 bases, and 4 bases stayed unmatched. Germline V lookup: CDR1 SGHDT, CDR2 YYEEEE. CDR3 length: 14 amino acids.

V and J are TRBV12-3 or TRBV12-4 and TRBJ2-1, with D tentatively TRBD1 (6 bases). The V end lost 4 bases, the J end lost 2 bases, and 12 bases lay between the germline ends. The CDR3 is made up of 15 amino acids. CDR3 loop: CASSSGQTTYNEQFF. Here the CDR3 DNA reads TGTGCCAGCAGTTCCGGACAGACAACCTACAATGAGCAGTTCTTC.

The rearrangement links TRBV20-1 to TRBJ2-5, with 8 bases lining up with TRBD2. CDR1 and CDR2 from the germline V gene are DFQATT and SNEGSKA (reference sequence). V shed 3 bases, J shed 2 bases, and the junction held 2 bases outside the gene matches. The CDR3 runs to 13 residues. In DNA, the CDR3 is TGCAGTGCTAGCGGGACTAGACAAGAGACCCAGTACTTC. As protein: CSASGTRQETQYF.

The V and J genes are TRBV7-9 and TRBJ1-1, with D hard to call. Germline CDR1 reads SEHNR; CDR2 reads FQNEAQ (reference sequence). V lost 2 bases and J 7 bases, leaving 8 bases between the germline ends. The CDR3 consists of 12 residues. CDR3 DNA sequence: TGTGCCAGCAGCTTACGAGGGATTGAAGCTTTCTTT. Translation: CASSLRGIEAFF.

The chain employs TRBV6-5 and TRBJ2-2, with D perhaps matching TRBD2 (6 bases). Germline V gene data show CDR1 as MNHEY and CDR2 as SVGAGI. The germline V and J ends were trimmed by 0 bases and 1 base, with 12 bases remaining between them. The CDR3 runs to 17 residues. This chain's CDR3 is CASSYSLATLNTGELFF. CDR3 sequence (DNA): TGTGCCAGCAGTTACTCCCTAGCGACCTTGAACACCGGGGAGCTGTTTTTT.

There are a few counts of this clonotype. The chain couples TRBV12-3 or TRBV12-4 to TRBJ1-4; D ambiguous. Trimming took 6 bases from V and 7 from J, leaving 15 bases between them. This CDR3 comprises 14 residues. DNA for the CDR3: TGTGCCAGCAGCCCGGGAGAGGGTGGTGAAAAACTGTTTTTT. Amino acids: CASSPGEGGEKLFF.

This clonotype was found a few times. The chain combines TRBV9 with TRBJ1-2; 8 bases align to TRBD1. The CDR3 totals 15 residues. Trimming at V came to 0 bases and at J to 2 bases, leaving 3 bases not matched to a gene. Germline V CDR1 and CDR2: SGDLS, YYNGEE. The CDR3: CASSVVTGGNYGYTF. CDR3 coding DNA: TGTGCCAGCAGCGTAGTAACAGGGGGAAACTATGGCTACACCTTC.